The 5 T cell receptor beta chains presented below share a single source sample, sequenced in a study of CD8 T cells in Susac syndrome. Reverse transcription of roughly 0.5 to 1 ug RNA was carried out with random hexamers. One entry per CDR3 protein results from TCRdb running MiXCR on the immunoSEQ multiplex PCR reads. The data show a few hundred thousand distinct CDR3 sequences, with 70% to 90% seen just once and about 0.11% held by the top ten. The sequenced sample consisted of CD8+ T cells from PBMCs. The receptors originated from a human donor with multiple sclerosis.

DNA of the CDR3: TGTGCCAGCAGCGTAGGGATAGGAGCGGGGGAGACCCAGTACTTC. It is translated as CASSVGIGAGETQYF. The rearrangement uses TRBV9 and TRBJ2-5; 7 bases map to TRBD2. The CDR3 runs to 15 residues. CDR1 is SGDLS, CDR2 YYNGEE, per germline. V lost 0 bases to trimming and J lost 5 bases; unmatched junction nucleotides: 7.

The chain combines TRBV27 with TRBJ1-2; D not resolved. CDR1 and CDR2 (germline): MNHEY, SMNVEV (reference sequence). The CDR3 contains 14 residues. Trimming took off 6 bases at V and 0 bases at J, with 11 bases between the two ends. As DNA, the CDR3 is TGTGCCAGCAGCCCCCGCGTTCCTAACTATGGCTACACCTTC. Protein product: CASSPRVPNYGYTF.

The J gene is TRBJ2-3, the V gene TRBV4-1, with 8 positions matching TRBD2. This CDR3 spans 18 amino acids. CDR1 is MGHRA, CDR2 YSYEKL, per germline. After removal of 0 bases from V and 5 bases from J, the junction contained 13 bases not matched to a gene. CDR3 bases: TGCGCCAGCAGCCAAGATGGGAGAGCGGGAGTCGCACGAGATACGCAGTATTTT. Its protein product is CASSQDGRAGVARDTQYF.

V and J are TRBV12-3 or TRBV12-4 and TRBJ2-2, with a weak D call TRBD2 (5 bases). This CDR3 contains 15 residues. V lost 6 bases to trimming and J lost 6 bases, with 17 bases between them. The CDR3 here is CASSPDLGPAGELFF. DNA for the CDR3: TGTGCCAGCAGCCCGGACTTAGGCCCGGCCGGGGAGCTGTTTTTT.

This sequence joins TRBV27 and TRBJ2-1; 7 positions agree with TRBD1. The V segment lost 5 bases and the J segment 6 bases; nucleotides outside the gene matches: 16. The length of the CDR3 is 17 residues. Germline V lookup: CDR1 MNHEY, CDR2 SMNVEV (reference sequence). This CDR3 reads CASSGLLSTGPSNEQFF. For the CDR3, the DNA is TGTGCCAGCAGTGGACTTCTATCGACAGGGCCCTCCAATGAGCAGTTCTTC.